These 18 T cell receptor beta chains were all obtained from the same sample, sequenced in a study of cytomegalovirus exposure and HLA in healthy donors. Primers included in the PCR were 60 Vbeta and 13 Jbeta primers. Measured with immunoSEQ multiplex PCR; TCRdb has only the in-frame clones, and not every one. Its clone listing holds 220,000 or so clones. The sequencing sample was made of PBMCs. These receptors were taken from a girl aged 2 to 9 in good health and CMV-seropositive.

The chain couples TRBV13 to TRBJ2-7; 7 bases are a match to TRBD1. This CDR3 spans 17 amino acids. J lost 0 bases, V lost 5 bases, and 13 bases had no gene match. CDR1 and CDR2 (germline): PRHDT, FYEKMQ (reference sequence). The CDR3 spells CASSPLGTAGHSYEQYF. CDR3 bases: TGTGCCAGCAGCCCCCTCGGGACAGCCGGTCACTCCTACGAGCAGTACTTC.

V gene TRBV10-1 combines with J gene TRBJ2-1; D possibly corresponds to TRBD2 (5 bases). The germline V gene encodes CDR1 WNHNN and CDR2 SYGVQD (reference sequence). The CDR3 runs to 15 residues. V lost 4 bases and J lost 0, with 10 bases in between. The CDR3 region is CASSGGGSSYNEQFF. The CDR3 DNA follows: TGCGCCAGCAGTGGAGGAGGAAGCTCCTACAATGAGCAGTTCTTC.

The CDR3 here is CASSLDRVMDTQYF. The DNA of the CDR3 is TGTGCCAGCAGTTTGGACAGGGTGATGGATACGCAGTATTTT. The chain has TRBV28 and TRBJ2-3, with 8 bases lining up with TRBD1. Unmatched junction bases numbered 5, after V lost 3 bases and J lost 6 bases. The germline V gene encodes CDR1 MDHEN and CDR2 SYDVKM. The CDR3 is 14 amino acids.

The rearrangement joins TRBV5-1 to TRBJ2-7; D might be TRBD2 (5 bases). With 1 base removed from V and 0 bases from J, the gap between germline ends came to 5 bases. Looked up from germline, CDR1 is SGHRS and CDR2 is YFSETQ. The CDR3 loop spans 13 amino acids. CDR3 nucleotides: TGCGCCAGCAGCTTGCTAGCCTCCTACGAGCAGTACTTC. This gives the protein CASSLLASYEQYF.

The chain combines TRBV6-1 with TRBJ2-5, with D possibly matching TRBD2 (6 bases). V lost 6 bases to trimming and J lost 4 bases, with 18 bases between them. Germline V lookup: CDR1 MNHNS, CDR2 SASEGT. The CDR3 is made up of 15 amino acids. The chain's CDR3 is CASRRFGSSGETQYF. The CDR3 DNA reads as TGTGCCAGCAGGCGTTTCGGGAGCTCCGGAGAGACCCAGTACTTC.

The V call is TRBV6-5, the J call TRBJ1-5; tentative D call: TRBD1 (5 bases). This CDR3 is built from 16 residues. Germline V gives CDR1 MNHEY, CDR2 SVGAGI. V was trimmed by 1 base and J by 1 base, leaving 11 bases between them. The CDR3 loop is CASSYLGVGSNQPQHF. In DNA form, the CDR3 reads TGTGCCAGCAGTTACTTAGGGGTTGGGAGCAATCAGCCCCAGCATTTT.

The chain uses TRBV27 and TRBJ2-2; a weak D match, TRBD2 (5 bases). This CDR3 spans 14 amino acids. CDR1 and CDR2 (germline): MNHEY, SMNVEV (reference sequence). Trimming removed 7 bases from V and 7 bases from J, with 16 bases in between. CDR3 protein: CASTSISRGGELFF. In nucleotides, the CDR3 is TGTGCCAGCACCTCCATCTCCCGGGGCGGGGAGCTGTTTTTT.

This sequence joins TRBV7-6 and TRBJ2-1, with D maybe TRBD2 (5 bases). The V gene's germline CDR1 is SGHVS and CDR2 FNYEAQ. Trimming took off 1 base at V and 5 bases at J, with 6 bases between the two ends. CDR3 size: 13 residues. In DNA form, the CDR3 reads TGTGCCAGCAGCTTAGAGCGGAACAATGAGCAGTTCTTC. This gives the protein CASSLERNNEQFF.

CDR3: CASKIRGGKNTEAFF. The CDR3 bases are TGTGCCAGTAAAATTCGTGGGGGCAAGAACACTGAAGCTTTCTTT. The genes are TRBV19 and TRBJ1-1; perhaps TRBD1 as D (6 bases). CDR1 is LNHDA and CDR2 is SQIVND in the germline V gene (reference sequence). The CDR3 is made up of 15 amino acids. The V gene lost 7 bases and the J gene lost 1 base, with 16 bases spanning the gap.

This chain joins TRBV7-3 and TRBJ2-3; perhaps TRBD1 as D (5 bases). CDR1 is SGHTA, CDR2 FQGTGA, per germline. CDR3 length: 14 residues. The V and J ends lost 1 base and 2 bases respectively, with 7 bases between them. CDR3 bases: TGTGCCAGCAGCTTAAACAGGCACACAGATACGCAGTATTTT. Its protein product is CASSLNRHTDTQYF.

The chain is built from TRBV28 and TRBJ2-1; 9 bases line up with TRBD2. This CDR3 comprises 14 residues. J was trimmed by 6 bases and V by 5 bases; bases with no gene match: 5. Germline lookup yields CDR1 MDHEN and CDR2 SYDVKM. The CDR3 nucleotides read TGTGCCAGCAGTCTGACGGGACTAGCCAATGAGCAGTTCTTC. Its protein product is CASSLTGLANEQFF.

This CDR3 is CASSSGQGNPYGYTF. CDR3 coding DNA: TGTGCCAGCAGTTCGGGACAGGGGAACCCTTATGGCTACACCTTC. The chain recombines TRBV27 with TRBJ1-2; 10 bases are a match to TRBD1. This CDR3 contains 15 residues. V was pared by 4 bases and J by 5 bases, with 7 bases of the junction left unmatched. Germline loops: CDR1 MNHEY, CDR2 SMNVEV (reference sequence).

The V call is TRBV9, the J call TRBJ1-1; no firm D call. Trimming left V 9 bases short and J 5 bases short, with 26 bases between. This CDR3 contains 16 residues. Germline CDR1 is SGDLS and CDR2 is YYNGEE. CDR3 region: CAKSSVRTNSGTEAFF. DNA of the CDR3: TGTGCCAAGAGCAGCGTACGGACTAATAGCGGGACTGAAGCTTTCTTT.

The rearrangement links TRBV28 to TRBJ2-3, with 7 positions matching TRBD1. Germline assignment: CDR1 MDHEN and CDR2 SYDVKM. This CDR3 has 16 amino acids. The J segment lost 0 bases and the V segment lost 6 bases, leaving 9 bases of the junction unmatched. CDR3 amino acids: CASSLRGRQSTDTQYF. Here the CDR3 DNA reads TGTGCCAGCAGCTTGAGGGGGCGGCAGAGCACAGATACGCAGTATTTT.

The chain joins TRBV5-6 to TRBJ2-1; 7 nucleotides line up with TRBD2. The CDR3 covers 17 residues. V lost 1 base and J lost 7; bases outside the gene matches: 14. Germline CDR1 SGHDT, CDR2 YYEEEE. CDR3 sequence: CASSLRSLAGVGNEQFF. In DNA, the CDR3 is TGTGCCAGCAGCTTGAGGTCCCTGGCGGGGGTAGGGAATGAGCAGTTCTTC.

The chain links TRBV5-4 to TRBJ2-1, with 8 bases lining up with TRBD1. After removal of 4 bases from V and 9 bases from J, the junction contained 3 bases not matched to a gene. This CDR3 comprises 12 residues. Germline values: CDR1 SGHNT, CDR2 YYREEE (reference sequence). As DNA, the CDR3 is TGTGCCAGCAGCCAGGACAGGGTTGAGCAGTTCTTC. Protein product: CASSQDRVEQFF.

To note about this clone: At one end the junction does not follow the germline gene, possibly because of a read error. The chain couples TRBV5-3 to TRBJ2-1; no clear D. TRBV5-3 is known as an ORF, though its function is uncertain. CDR3 length equals 14 residues. The CDR3, as DNA: TGTGCCAGAAGGGTGGTGTCTAGGTCCCTCGACGCAATCTTC. This codes for CARRVVSRSLDAIF.

The J gene is TRBJ2-5, the V gene TRBV7-8; 14 bases are shared with TRBD2. Trimming took 3 bases from V and 3 from J; bases not matched to a gene: 3. The CDR3 is 16 residues long. Germline CDR1 is SGHVS and CDR2 is FQNEAQ. CDR3 DNA sequence: TGTGCCAGCAGCTTGACGACTAGCGGGAGGGAAGAGACCCAGTACTTC. It yields the protein CASSLTTSGREETQYF.